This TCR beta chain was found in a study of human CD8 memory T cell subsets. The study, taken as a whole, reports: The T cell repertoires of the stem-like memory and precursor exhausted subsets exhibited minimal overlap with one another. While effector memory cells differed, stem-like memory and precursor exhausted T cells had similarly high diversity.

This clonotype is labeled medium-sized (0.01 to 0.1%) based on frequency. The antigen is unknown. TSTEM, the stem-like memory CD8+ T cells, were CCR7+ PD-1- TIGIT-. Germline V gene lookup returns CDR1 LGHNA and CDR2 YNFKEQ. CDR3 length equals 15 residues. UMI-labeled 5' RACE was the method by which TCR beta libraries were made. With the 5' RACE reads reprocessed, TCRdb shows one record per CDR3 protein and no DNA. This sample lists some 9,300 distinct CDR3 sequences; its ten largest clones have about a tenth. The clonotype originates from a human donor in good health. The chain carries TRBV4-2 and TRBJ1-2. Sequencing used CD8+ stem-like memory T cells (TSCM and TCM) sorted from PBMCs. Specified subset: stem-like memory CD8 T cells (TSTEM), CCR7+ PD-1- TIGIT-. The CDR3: CASSQVVSANYGYTF.